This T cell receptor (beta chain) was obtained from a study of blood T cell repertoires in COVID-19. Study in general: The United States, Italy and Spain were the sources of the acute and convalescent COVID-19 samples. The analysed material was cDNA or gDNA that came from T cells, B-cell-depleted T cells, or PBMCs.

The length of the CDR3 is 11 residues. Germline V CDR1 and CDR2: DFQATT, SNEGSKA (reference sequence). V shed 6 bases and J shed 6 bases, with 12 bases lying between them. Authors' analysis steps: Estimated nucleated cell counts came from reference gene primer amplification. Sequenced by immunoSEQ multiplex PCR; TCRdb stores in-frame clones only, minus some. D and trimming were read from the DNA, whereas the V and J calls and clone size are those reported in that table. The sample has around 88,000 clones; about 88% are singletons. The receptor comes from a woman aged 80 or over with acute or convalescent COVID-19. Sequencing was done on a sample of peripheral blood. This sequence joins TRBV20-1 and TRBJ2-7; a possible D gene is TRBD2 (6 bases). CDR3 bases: TGCAGTGCGCGAGCAGCGGGCGAGCAGTACTTC. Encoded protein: CSARAAGEQYF.